A single sample gave rise to the 2 T cell receptor beta chains below, sequenced in a study of blood T cells in healthy people across ages. The second PCR ran about 6 to 12 cycles with a sample-barcoded 5' primer and J-beta primers. TCRdb reprocessed the 5' RACE reads via MiXCR and lists one record per CDR3 protein. The sample has under 1 million distinct CDR3 sequences; 40% to 50% are singletons. The specimen was blood. These receptors all stem from a man aged 55 to 70 in good health.

The rearrangement uses TRBV10-3 and TRBJ1-5; 7 bases fit TRBD1. Germline loops: CDR1 ENHRY, CDR2 SYGVKD. The CDR3 is 16 amino acids. The V gene end was trimmed by 2 bases and the J gene end by 1 base; junction bases not matched to a gene: 5. As DNA, the CDR3 is TGTGCCATCAGTGAGCTAGGACAGGAGAGCAATCAGCCCCAGCATTTT. Its protein is CAISELGQESNQPQHF.

In its sample, this clonotype was seen a few times. The gene calls are TRBV27 and TRBJ1-5; 10 nucleotides align to TRBD1. CDR1 MNHEY and CDR2 SMNVEV come from the germline V gene (reference sequence). Trimming took 8 bases from V and 1 from J; bases not matched to a gene: 5. The CDR3 runs 15 residues. The CDR3 region is CASGDRGSSNQPQHF. Here the CDR3 DNA reads TGTGCCAGCGGGGACAGGGGTTCGAGCAATCAGCCCCAGCATTTT.